The source of this T cell receptor (beta chain) is a study of shared clonotypes between healthy human individuals (dated by TCRdb to about 2020). A note on the overall study: Two women and a few men aged 18 to 49 years were included in the cohort. For each donor, CD4 naive and CD4 memory were each given three plates, CD8 naive was given two plates, and CD8 memory was given one plate. To estimate repertoire size and how much clonotype sharing occurs between individuals, the study deeply sequenced the blood TCR repertoires of several healthy adults. To increase sequencing depth and limit assay-specific biases, different laboratories used diverse techniques to prepare libraries and sequence TCR repertoires. Each donor's leukapheresis produced roughly between about 0.9 and 9.5 billion PBMCs. What the study reported, not specific to this receptor: Only blood was sampled, and tissue TCR repertoires likely differ from those in blood. Sharing across four donors was observed for around 5% of naive CD4, 3.5% of naive CD8, over 2% of memory CD4, and around 0.42% of memory CD8 clonotypes. Incomplete sequencing was indicated by rarefaction of sorted-subset datasets, despite the large sequencing depth. Clonotypes shared by all four sorted-subset donors showed higher generation probabilities than non-shared clonotypes. Because the study included only a small number of donors, the genetic and exposure-history diversity represented was limited. Pairwise subsampling led to the expectation that sequencing depth would affect the degree of clonotype sharing among donors. Naive subsets generally had larger estimated clonotype richness than memory subsets did.

CDR1 SGHRS and CDR2 YFSETQ were looked up in the germline V gene. The CDR3 sequence holds 17 residues, the cysteine and phenylalanine included. Of the read, only the CDR3 DNA is kept; its 51 bases are in frame from base 1. V ends up 4 bases short and J 3 bases short, with an unmatched junction base count of 7. Donors were healthy HIV-negative adults with no recently reported acute infections or vaccinations. All donors were Caucasian adults living in Nashville, Tennessee, USA. Magnetic negative selection was used to enrich CD4+ T cells, after which naive cells were positively selected on CD45RA and the negative fraction became the memory subset. Blood was collected by leukapheresis, and PBMCs were isolated by Ficoll-Histopaque density gradient centrifugation and then cryopreserved in liquid nitrogen vapor phase. Purity and quantity of every magnetically sorted T cell population were checked by analytical flow cytometry. Genomic DNA was isolated from every sorted fraction and measured by UV absorbance on a Nanodrop 2000c.

Note on this clone: Which antigen it targets is not known. Base qualities are not provided; no much larger clone lies one nucleotide away.

TCR CDR3 regions were amplified from genomic DNA by multiplex PCR using the deep immunoSEQ assay. Extracted genomic DNA from each cell subset was distributed evenly across all wells of several immunoSEQ 96-well plates, and each plate was treated as a replicate. For sorted subsets, 150 to 250 ng genomic DNA, equal to 25,000 to 35,000 T cell genomes, was loaded into each replicate PCR. Purified libraries were measured with a Qubit 3.0 fluorometer, size-checked on a Bioanalyzer 2100, and measured again with the KAPA Library Quantification kit. Every immunoSEQ 96-well plate was sequenced on a separate single-read 150-cycle Illumina NextSeq 550 flow cell. In the authors' own workflow: Because the immunoSEQ output included only junctional sequences and no quality scores, the filtering could not be the same as the filtering used for full-length reads. Sequences were annotated with PyIR, a Python wrapper for IgBLAST v1.9, using IMGT germline references to assign V/J genes and CDR3. Any read was removed if the V/J assignment was weak (E-value above 1e-6), the CDR3 was missing, or the read contained stop codons, out-of-frame junctions, or ambiguous translated residues. V3J clonotypes were defined as sequences sharing an identical inferred V gene, J gene, and CDR3 amino acid sequence. To compute the percentage overlap between repertoires, the number of shared unique clonotypes was divided by the size of the smaller repertoire. RTK rarefaction, the Chao1 estimator, and Recon v2.1 estimates of unobserved clonotypes were used to assess repertoire richness. Generation probabilities were computed with OLGA for all TCRbeta clonotypes obtained by the gDNA method from several donors. TCRdb took this table from immuneACCESS and kept in-frame rearrangements with V and J called. Such tables lack part of the clones; where checked against another copy, unresolved V genes explain under half of the gap, and the rest is unexplained. V and J calls and clone size follow that table, whereas D and trimming were derived from the DNA. The sample records over 1.5 million clones, 98% of which are singletons. About 0.45% of the sample belongs to the ten largest clones.

The sequencing input was naive CD4+ T cells sorted from blood. What the cell subset or site label conveys for this sample: CD45RA+ positively selected. This receptor was taken from a man under 40 in good health. Recombination joined TRBV5-1 with TRBJ2-3; 14 central bases correspond to TRBD2. The nucleotide sequence is TGCGCCAGCAGCCTAGGGACTAGCGGGAGTGGAACAGATACGCAGTATTTT. Its translation reads: CASSLGTSGSGTDTQYF.